Presented here are 30 T cell receptor beta chains from one specimen sequenced in a study of human T cells and chemical hapten exposure. Time point defined: patch test 2, 6 weeks after DPC sensitization. Specified treatment: therapeutic diphenylcyclopropenone sensitization with weekly scalp DPC. TCRdb used MiXCR to reprocess the RACE reads, holding one entry per CDR3 protein. The sample consists of 75,000 to 90,000 distinct CDR3 sequences, about 9.4% of them appearing once. The specimen comprised whole blood, sampled in connection with sensitization to the hapten diphenylcyclopropenone (DPC). All receptors come from a woman aged 50 to 65 with alopecia areata. Some clones in this sample may be carry-over from other donors' samples.

There are many counts of this clonotype. The chain uses TRBV3-1 and TRBJ2-5, with D perhaps matching TRBD1 (6 bases). This CDR3 region has 14 residues. Between the trimmed V and J ends, which lost 4 bases and 5 bases, there was a span of 14 bases. Germline V gene lookup returns CDR1 LGHDT and CDR2 YNNKEL (reference sequence). CDR3 nucleotide sequence: TGTGCCAGCAGCCCAGGGACAAGTCGGGAGACCCAGTACTTC. Protein product: CASSPGTSRETQYF.

This clonotype was counted ten times or more. This chain joins TRBV10-1 and TRBJ1-1; a possible D gene is TRBD1 (6 bases). The V end lost 7 bases, the J end lost 5 bases, and 17 bases lay between the germline ends. CDR3 size: 14 residues. In germline, CDR1 is WNHNN, CDR2 SYGVQD (reference sequence). The CDR3 DNA sequence: TGCGCCAGCACAAAAAACAGGGATGTGACTGAAGCTTTCTTT. Its translation: CASTKNRDVTEAFF.

The chain couples TRBV4-3 to TRBJ2-6; D is possibly TRBD2 (6 bases). This CDR3 has 16 amino acids. Per the germline V gene, CDR1 is LGHNA and CDR2 is YSLEER. V was pared by 1 base and J by 3 bases, with 10 bases between. CDR3 residues: CASSQVGGFGANVLTF. The CDR3 DNA is TGCGCCAGCAGCCAAGTCGGAGGGTTTGGGGCCAACGTCCTGACTTTC.

This chain links TRBV7-9 with TRBJ2-4, with D perhaps TRBD1 (6 bases). V was pared by 5 bases and J by 3 bases, with 14 bases between. The CDR3 consists of 15 residues. Germline V gene lookup returns CDR1 SEHNR and CDR2 FQNEAQ (reference sequence). The CDR3 DNA is TGTGCCAGCAGCCCCCTGGAACAGGGCAAAAACATTCAGTACTTC. As protein: CASSPLEQGKNIQYF.

The table lists this clonotype with a few counts. This rearrangement joins TRBV28 to TRBJ2-6; D uncertain. Germline-derived CDR1 and CDR2 are MDHEN and SYDVKM. CDR3 length: 15 amino acids. Trimming removed 6 bases at V and 0 bases at J, with 9 bases between. The CDR3 loop reads CASRVAGSGANVLTF. The CDR3 DNA is TGTGCCAGCAGGGTAGCTGGCTCTGGGGCCAACGTCCTGACTTTC.

This clonotype was seen a few times. The chain is built from TRBV29-1 and TRBJ1-1; D gene unclear. V was clipped by 7 bases and J by 10 bases, with 19 bases between them. Per germline, CDR1 SQVTM and CDR2 ANQGSEA. The CDR3 loop spans 12 amino acids. CDR3 in DNA: TGCAGCGCTCTGAGGTCGCAAACCGGAGCTTTCTTT. Amino acid sequence: CSALRSQTGAFF.

The rearrangement links TRBV6-1 to TRBJ2-2; 8 bases line up with TRBD2. The CDR3 totals 15 residues. The germline V gene encodes CDR1 MNHNS and CDR2 SASEGT. With 6 bases clipped from V and 1 base from J, the junction kept 4 bases outside the gene matches. CDR3 sequence reads: CASRVAGLNTGELFF. The CDR3 nucleotides read TGTGCCAGCAGGGTAGCGGGGCTGAACACCGGGGAGCTGTTTTTT.

The chain recombines TRBV6-5 with TRBJ1-6; 7 nucleotides align to TRBD1. The length of the CDR3 is 16 residues. V gave up 4 bases and J gave up 2 bases; unmatched junction bases: 5. The germline gives CDR1 MNHEY, CDR2 SVGAGI. CDR3 DNA sequence: TGTGCCAGCAGTTCAAGACAGGGACCCTATAATTCACCCCTCCACTTT. As protein: CASSSRQGPYNSPLHF.

This clonotype was counted ten times or more. This chain joins TRBV7-9 and TRBJ1-2; D uncertain. CDR1 and CDR2 (germline): SEHNR, FQNEAQ (reference sequence). The CDR3 is made up of 14 amino acids. V was pared by 5 bases and J by 5 bases, with 15 bases between. CDR3 in amino acids: CASSTPNVGYGYTF. CDR3 coding DNA: TGTGCCAGCAGCACTCCCAATGTCGGATATGGCTACACCTTC.

This clonotype has at least ten counts. The chain recombines TRBV6-2 or TRBV6-3 with TRBJ2-6, with 9 positions matching TRBD1. This CDR3 is 18 amino acids long. Germline assignment: CDR1 MNHEY and CDR2 SVGEGT. V was clipped by 6 bases and J by 5 bases; unmatched bases: 14. The CDR3 is CASRQTGTGSYWANVLTF. CDR3 bases: TGTGCCAGCAGGCAAACCGGGACAGGGAGTTACTGGGCCAACGTCCTGACTTTC.

V usage is TRBV6-1 and J usage is TRBJ2-1; TRBD2 aligns across 7 bases. Germline CDR1 reads MNHNS; CDR2 reads SASEGT. The CDR3 is made up of 15 amino acids. V dropped 7 bases and J dropped 0; count of bases not matched to a gene: 6. The CDR3 loop reads CASNVLADSYNEQFF. The CDR3 bases are TGTGCCAGCAACGTTCTAGCGGACTCCTACAATGAGCAGTTCTTC.

The chain recombines TRBV2 with TRBJ2-7, with D unclear. Trimming pared 4 bases from V and 4 bases from J, leaving 8 bases between. CDR3 size: 12 residues. The germline CDR1 and CDR2 sequences are SNHLY and FYNNEI. The CDR3 DNA sequence: TGTGCCAGCAGTGGAGGAAGATACGAGCAGTACTTC. This encodes CASSGGRYEQYF.

This clonotype was detected ten times or more. At one of its ends the junction is not consistent with the germline gene, which may arise from a read error. The chain is built from TRBV29-1 and TRBJ2-1; D possibly corresponds to TRBD1 (9 bases). The CDR3 contains 18 residues. CDR1 and CDR2 from the germline V gene are SQVTM and ANQGSEA. Here the CDR3 reads CSVTPGQGVSGTYSEQFF. DNA for the CDR3: TGCAGCGTCACCCCGGGACAGGGTGTTAGCGGGACCTACAGTGAGCAGTTCTTC.

The DNA for the CDR3 is TGCGCCAGCAGTTATTGGACAGGGGAAGGCACTGAAGCTTTCTTT. Amino acid sequence: CASSYWTGEGTEAFF. The chain combines TRBV5-1 with TRBJ1-1; 9 nucleotides align to TRBD1. This CDR3 region has 15 residues. CDR1 is SGHRS, CDR2 YFSETQ, per germline. V trimming: 5 bases; J trimming: 4 bases; junction bases outside the gene matches: 9.

Written as DNA, the CDR3 is TGCGCCAGCAGCAGCAAGACTAGCGGGAGAACTGATACGCAGTATTTT. It is translated as CASSSKTSGRTDTQYF. The V and J genes are TRBV4-1 and TRBJ2-3, with 12 bases aligning to TRBD2. CDR1 and CDR2 (germline): MGHRA, YSYEKL. Germline trimming cut 5 bases from V and 6 bases from J; bases unmatched to any gene: 9. The CDR3 spans 16 residues.

The V and J genes are TRBV2 and TRBJ1-2; maybe TRBD1 (5 bases). The V end was cut by 3 bases, the J end by 7 bases, with 18 bases between. The V gene's germline CDR1 is SNHLY and CDR2 FYNNEI. This CDR3 has 15 residues. This CDR3 is CASSEGPHGGFGYTF. The CDR3 nucleotides are TGTGCCAGCAGTGAGGGGCCCCACGGGGGGTTTGGCTACACCTTC.

In this sample, this clonotype turned up many times. This chain connects TRBV29-1 to TRBJ1-2; TRBD1 is a possible D gene (6 bases). Germline CDR1 reads SQVTM; CDR2 reads ANQGSEA. The CDR3 consists of 13 residues. The V and J ends lost 7 bases and 6 bases respectively, with 18 bases between them. As DNA, the CDR3 is TGCAGCGGGGGACACCCAACTGGAGATGGCTACACCTTC. Amino acid sequence: CSGGHPTGDGYTF.

This clonotype was seen repeatedly, ten times or more. V usage is TRBV28 and J usage is TRBJ1-6; TRBD1 matches 7 bases. Germline assignment: CDR1 MDHEN and CDR2 SYDVKM. V shed 3 bases and J 9 bases; nucleotides not matched to a gene: 8. This CDR3 spans 15 amino acids. Here the CDR3 DNA reads TGTGCCAGCAGTTTGGATAGGGGGCCACGTTCACCCCTCCACTTT. Translated, it gives CASSLDRGPRSPLHF.

This clonotype came up many times. The rearrangement uses TRBV20-1 and TRBJ2-1, with 10 bases identical to TRBD2. With V trimmed by 1 base and J by 5 bases, 8 bases remained unmatched. CDR1 DFQATT and CDR2 SNEGSKA come from the germline V gene (reference sequence). This CDR3 region has 16 residues. CDR3 loop: CSARVVLAGVHNEQFF. The CDR3 region has the DNA TGCAGTGCTAGAGTGGTCCTAGCGGGAGTTCACAATGAGCAGTTCTTC.

In its sample, this clonotype was seen many times. This chain joins TRBV7-2 and TRBJ1-1; 7 nucleotides align to TRBD1. With 1 base clipped from V and 1 base from J, the junction kept 3 bases outside the gene matches. The CDR3 consists of 15 residues. In germline, CDR1 is SGHTA, CDR2 FQGNSA. The chain's CDR3 is CASSLEDRANTEAFF. The CDR3 nucleotides are TGTGCCAGCAGCTTAGAAGACAGGGCGAACACTGAAGCTTTCTTT.

The table lists this clonotype with many counts. The CDR3 loop is CASRTYQRGELFF. DNA of the CDR3: TGTGCCAGCAGGACTTATCAACGCGGGGAGCTGTTTTTT. The chain joins TRBV28 to TRBJ2-2; no firm D call. The CDR3 covers 13 residues. Trimming left V 6 bases short and J 7 bases short, with 12 bases between. The germline CDR1 and CDR2 sequences are MDHEN and SYDVKM.

This clonotype was seen a handful of times. J is TRBJ2-7 and V is TRBV20-1; D might be TRBD2 (5 bases). V lost 1 base, J lost 0 bases, and 13 bases lay in between. Germline V gene lookup returns CDR1 DFQATT and CDR2 SNEGSKA (reference sequence). This CDR3 has 15 residues. CDR3 DNA sequence: TGCAGTGCTAGAGGGATTGGGAGAAACTCCTACGAGCAGTACTTC. This translates into CSARGIGRNSYEQYF.

V usage is TRBV29-1 and J usage is TRBJ2-7; D remains ambiguous. Germline values: CDR1 SQVTM, CDR2 ANQGSEA. The CDR3 length is 15 residues. Trimming left V 0 bases short and J 1 base short, with 13 bases between. The CDR3 DNA reads as TGCAGCGTTGAAGATGGTTCAGGACCATCCTACGAGCAGTACTTC. This gives the protein CSVEDGSGPSYEQYF.

As concerns this clonotype: One junction end disagrees with the germline gene, perhaps due to a read error. The rearrangement links TRBV29-1 to TRBJ2-2, with 13 bases identical to TRBD2. The length of the CDR3 is 17 residues. The germline gives CDR1 SQVTM, CDR2 ANQGSEA. CDR3 in amino acids: CSVAGLAGRTNTGELFF. The CDR3, as DNA: TGCAGCGTTGCGGGACTAGCGGGACGAACGAATACCGGGGAGCTGTTTTTT.

This clonotype has at least ten counts. The V call is TRBV19, the J call TRBJ2-4, with 8 bases matching TRBD1. From germline, CDR1 is LNHDA and CDR2 SQIVND (reference sequence). The J segment lost 8 bases and the V segment lost 6 bases, leaving 9 bases of the junction unmatched. This CDR3 region has 14 residues. CDR3 in DNA: TGTGCCAGTAGCGGACAGGGTGTTCTGGACATTCAGTACTTC. It codes for CASSGQGVLDIQYF.

The CDR3 DNA follows: TGTGCCAGCAGCCGTACAGGACAGGGGGGCAATGAGCAGTTCTTC. Translated: CASSRTGQGGNEQFF. This sequence joins TRBV3-1 and TRBJ2-1; 10 bases are shared with TRBD1. This CDR3 comprises 15 residues. The junction had 6 bases not matched to a gene; V was cut back by 4 bases and J by 6 bases. CDR1 is LGHDT, CDR2 YNNKEL, per germline (reference sequence).

This clonotype came up a few times. This rearrangement joins TRBV5-1 to TRBJ2-1; 12 bases agree with TRBD1. CDR3 length: 15 residues. V gave up 4 bases and J gave up 8 bases; unmatched junction bases: 7. CDR1 and CDR2 from the germline V gene are SGHRS and YFSETQ. CDR3 DNA sequence: TGCGCCAGCAGCCCCTCGGGGACAGGGGGCGATGAGCAGTTCTTC. Translation gives CASSPSGTGGDEQFF.

The chain links TRBV4-3 to TRBJ2-1; the match to TRBD1 covers 9 bases. Germline CDR1 LGHNA, CDR2 YSLEER. The CDR3 loop spans 17 amino acids. V lost 4 bases and J lost 6; bases outside the gene matches: 13. As DNA, the CDR3 is TGCGCCAGCAGCCCAGTCCTAAGACAGGGGGTTGGCAATGAGCAGTTCTTC. Translating it yields CASSPVLRQGVGNEQFF.

The rearrangement uses TRBV7-2 and TRBJ2-5; D is ambiguous. The CDR3 extends over 13 amino acids. The germline V gene encodes CDR1 SGHTA and CDR2 FQGNSA. Trimming removed 5 bases at V and 1 base at J, with 8 bases between. The CDR3 DNA sequence: TGTGCCAGCAGCCCGCGGTTCCAAGAGACCCAGTACTTC. It translates to CASSPRFQETQYF.

The rearrangement links TRBV7-2 to TRBJ2-7; no clear D. V lost 1 base, J lost 5 bases, and 15 bases lay in between. There are 15 residues in the CDR3. From germline, CDR1 is SGHTA and CDR2 FQGNSA. The CDR3 nucleotides read TGTGCCAGCAGCTTAGGGGTGGGCAGGCAAAACGAGCAGTACTTC. It encodes CASSLGVGRQNEQYF.